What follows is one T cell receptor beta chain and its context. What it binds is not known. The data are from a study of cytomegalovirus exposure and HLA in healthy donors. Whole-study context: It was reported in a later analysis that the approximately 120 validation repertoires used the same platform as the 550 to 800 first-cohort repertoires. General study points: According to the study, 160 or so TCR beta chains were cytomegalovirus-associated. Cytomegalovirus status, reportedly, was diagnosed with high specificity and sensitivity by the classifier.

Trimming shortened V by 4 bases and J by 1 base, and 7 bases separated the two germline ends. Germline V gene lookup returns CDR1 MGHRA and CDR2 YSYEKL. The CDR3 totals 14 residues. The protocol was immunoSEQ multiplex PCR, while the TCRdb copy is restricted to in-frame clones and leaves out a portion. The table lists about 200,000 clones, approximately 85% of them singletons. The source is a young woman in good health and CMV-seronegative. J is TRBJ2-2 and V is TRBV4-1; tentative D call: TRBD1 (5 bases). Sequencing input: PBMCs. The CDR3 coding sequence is TGCGCCAGCAGCCGGACACTGAACACCGGGGAGCTGTTTTTT. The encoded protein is CASSRTLNTGELFF.